A selection of T cell receptor beta chains follows, all from one sample in a study of CD4 T cell repertoires in COVID-19. Measured with immunoSEQ multiplex PCR; TCRdb has only the in-frame clones, and not every one. The repertoire holds 65,000 to 95,000 clones, about 80% seen once, with roughly 0.58% in the top ten. The source material was CD4+ T cells from peripheral blood, sampled after recovery from COVID-19. The source of these receptors is a human donor who had COVID-19. Both conserved end residues are part of each CDR3. A D gene is named only where the DNA matches it firmly. Not every row has a clone size; where given, it reads once, few, many or a size class.

TRBV7-9,TRBJ2-7,-,TRBD2,CASSLDGRASYEQYF,TGTGCCAGCAGCTTAGACGGGAGGGCCTCCTACGAGCAGTACTTC
TRBV6-1,TRBJ2-1,-,-,CASSEGRGAGSQFF,TGTGCCAGCAGTGAAGGTCGGGGGGCAGGAAGCCAGTTCTTC
TRBV10-3,TRBJ1-2,many,-,CAISESIFNRANYGYTF,TGTGCCATCAGTGAGTCGATTTTCAATAGAGCTAACTATGGCTACACCTTC
TRBV19,TRBJ2-7,-,-,CASNRDGGPSYEQYF,TGTGCCAGTAACCGCGATGGGGGCCCGTCCTACGAGCAGTACTTC
TRBV10-1,TRBJ1-6,-,-,CARDLRPPLHF,TGCGCCAGAGACCTTAGGCCACCCCTCCACTTT
TRBV7-8,TRBJ2-2,-,-,CASSKSAGPNTGELFF,TGTGCCAGCAGCAAATCGGCGGGGCCAAACACCGGGGAGCTGTTTTTT
TRBV7-4,TRBJ1-4,-,-,CASSSLVLGNNEKLFF,TGTGCCAGCAGCTCTTTAGTGCTTGGGAACAATGAAAAACTGTTTTTT
TRBV27,TRBJ1-3,-,-,CASRGGNTIYF,TGTGCCAGCAGAGGGGGGAACACCATATATTTT
TRBV6-5,TRBJ2-3,-,-,CASTGGSTDTQYF,TGTGCCAGTACCGGAGGGAGCACAGATACGCAGTATTTT
TRBV7-9,TRBJ2-7,-,-,CASSPRGTFGAEQYF,TGTGCCAGCAGCCCCCGGGGGACCTTTGGCGCCGAGCAGTACTTC
TRBV7-2,TRBJ1-1,-,-,CASSSQGSGTEAFF,TGTGCCAGCAGCTCTCAGGGGTCTGGGACTGAAGCTTTCTTT